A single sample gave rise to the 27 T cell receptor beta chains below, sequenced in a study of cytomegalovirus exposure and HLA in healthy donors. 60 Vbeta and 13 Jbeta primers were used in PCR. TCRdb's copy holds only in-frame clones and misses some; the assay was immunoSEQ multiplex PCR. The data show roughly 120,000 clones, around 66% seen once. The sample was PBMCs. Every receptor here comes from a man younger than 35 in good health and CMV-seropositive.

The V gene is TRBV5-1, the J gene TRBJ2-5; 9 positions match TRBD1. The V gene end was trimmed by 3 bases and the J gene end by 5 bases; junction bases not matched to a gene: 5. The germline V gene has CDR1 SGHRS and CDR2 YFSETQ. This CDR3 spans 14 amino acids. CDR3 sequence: CASSSQGAKETQYF. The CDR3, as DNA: TGCGCCAGCAGCTCACAGGGGGCGAAGGAGACCCAGTACTTC.

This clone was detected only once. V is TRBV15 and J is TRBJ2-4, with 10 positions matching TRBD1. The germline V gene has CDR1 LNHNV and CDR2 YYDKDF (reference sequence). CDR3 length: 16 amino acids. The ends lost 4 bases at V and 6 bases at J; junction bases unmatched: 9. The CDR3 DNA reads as TGTGCCACCAGCAATCCTGGGGGACAGGGGTTAAACATTCAGTACTTC. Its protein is CATSNPGGQGLNIQYF.

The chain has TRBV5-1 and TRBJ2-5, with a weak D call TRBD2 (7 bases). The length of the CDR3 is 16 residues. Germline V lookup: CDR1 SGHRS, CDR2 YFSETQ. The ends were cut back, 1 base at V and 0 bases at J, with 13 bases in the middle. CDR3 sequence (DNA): TGCGCCAGCAGCTTGTATGCGGGGGCCTACCAAGAGACCCAGTACTTC. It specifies CASSLYAGAYQETQYF. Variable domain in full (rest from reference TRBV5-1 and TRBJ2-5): KAGVTQTPRYLIKTRGQQVTLSCSPISGHRSVSWYQQTPGQGLQFLFEYFSETQRNKGNFPGRFSGRQFSNSRSEMNVSTLELGDSALYLCASSLYAGAYQETQYFGPGTRLLVL.

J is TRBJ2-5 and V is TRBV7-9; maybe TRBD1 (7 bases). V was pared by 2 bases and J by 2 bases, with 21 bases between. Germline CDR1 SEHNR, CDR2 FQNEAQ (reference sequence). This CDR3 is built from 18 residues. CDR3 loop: CASSLPPSRGVLQETQYF. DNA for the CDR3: TGTGCCAGCAGCTTACCCCCCTCCAGGGGGGTCCTACAAGAGACCCAGTACTTC.

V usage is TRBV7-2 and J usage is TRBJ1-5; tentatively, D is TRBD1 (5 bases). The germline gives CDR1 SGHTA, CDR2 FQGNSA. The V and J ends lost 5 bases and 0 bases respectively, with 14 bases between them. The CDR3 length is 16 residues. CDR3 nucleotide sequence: TGTGCCAGCAGCCAGGCCCGGGGGTTTAGCAATCAGCCCCAGCATTTT. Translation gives CASSQARGFSNQPQHF.

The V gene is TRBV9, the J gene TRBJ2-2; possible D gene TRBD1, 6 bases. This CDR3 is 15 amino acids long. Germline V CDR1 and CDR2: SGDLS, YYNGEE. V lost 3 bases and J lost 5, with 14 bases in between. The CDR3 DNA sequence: TGTGCCAGCAGCGCCTTACAGGGATCAACCGGGGAGCTGTTTTTT. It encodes CASSALQGSTGELFF.

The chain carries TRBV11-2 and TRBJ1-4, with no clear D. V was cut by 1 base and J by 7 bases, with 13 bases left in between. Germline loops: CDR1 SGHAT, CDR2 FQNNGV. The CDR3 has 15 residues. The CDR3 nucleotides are TGTGCCAGCAGCTTAGTGGTAGGAGGAGGTGAAAAACTGTTTTTT. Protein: CASSLVVGGGEKLFF.

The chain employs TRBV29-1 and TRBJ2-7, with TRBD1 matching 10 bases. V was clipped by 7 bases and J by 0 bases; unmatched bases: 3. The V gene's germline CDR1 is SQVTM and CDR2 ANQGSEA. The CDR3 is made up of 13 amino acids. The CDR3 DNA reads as TGCAGCGGACGGACAGGGGGCTCCTACGAGCAGTACTTC. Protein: CSGRTGGSYEQYF.

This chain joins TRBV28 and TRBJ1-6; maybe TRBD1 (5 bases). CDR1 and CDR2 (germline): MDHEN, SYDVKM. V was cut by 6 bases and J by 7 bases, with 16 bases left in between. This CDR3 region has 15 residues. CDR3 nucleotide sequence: TGTGCCAGCAGCCCCGGCGGGGGACGCAATTCACCCCTCCACTTT. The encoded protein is CASSPGGGRNSPLHF.

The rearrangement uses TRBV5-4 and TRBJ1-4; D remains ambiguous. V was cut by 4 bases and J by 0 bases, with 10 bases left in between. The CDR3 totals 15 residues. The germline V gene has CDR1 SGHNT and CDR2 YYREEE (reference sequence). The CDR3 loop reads CASSTTKATNEKLFF. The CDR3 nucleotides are TGTGCCAGCAGCACGACAAAAGCAACTAATGAAAAACTGTTTTTT.

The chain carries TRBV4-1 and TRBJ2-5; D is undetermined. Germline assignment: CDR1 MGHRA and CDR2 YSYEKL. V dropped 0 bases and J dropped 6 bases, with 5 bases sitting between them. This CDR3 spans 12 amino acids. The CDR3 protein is CASSQDVKTQYF. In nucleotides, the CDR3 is TGCGCCAGCAGCCAAGATGTAAAGACCCAGTACTTC.

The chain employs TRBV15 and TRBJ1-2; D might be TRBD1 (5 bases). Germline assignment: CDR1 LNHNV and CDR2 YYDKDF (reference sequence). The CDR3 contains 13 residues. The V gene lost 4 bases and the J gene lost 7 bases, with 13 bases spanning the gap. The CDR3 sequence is CATSNNGQTGYTF. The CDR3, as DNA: TGTGCCACCAGCAATAACGGACAAACTGGCTACACCTTC. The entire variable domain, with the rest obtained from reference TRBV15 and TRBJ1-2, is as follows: DAMVIQNPRYQVTQFGKPVTLSCSQTLNHNVMYWYQQKSSQAPKLLFHYYDKDFNNEADTPDNFQSRRPNTSFCFLDIRSPGLGDTAMYLCATSNNGQTGYTFGSGTRLTVV.

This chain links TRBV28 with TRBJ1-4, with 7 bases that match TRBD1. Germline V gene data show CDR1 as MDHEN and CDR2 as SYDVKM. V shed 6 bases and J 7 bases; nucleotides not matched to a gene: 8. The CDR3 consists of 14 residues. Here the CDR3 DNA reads TGTGCCAGCAGGGAGGGGGCGCCGGGTGAAAAACTGTTTTTT. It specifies CASREGAPGEKLFF.

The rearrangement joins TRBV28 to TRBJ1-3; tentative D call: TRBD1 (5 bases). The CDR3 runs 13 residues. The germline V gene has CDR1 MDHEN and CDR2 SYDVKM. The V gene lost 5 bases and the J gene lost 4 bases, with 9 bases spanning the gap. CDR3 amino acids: CASSLRQGNTIYF. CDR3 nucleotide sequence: TGTGCCAGCAGTCTCCGACAGGGAAACACCATATATTTT.

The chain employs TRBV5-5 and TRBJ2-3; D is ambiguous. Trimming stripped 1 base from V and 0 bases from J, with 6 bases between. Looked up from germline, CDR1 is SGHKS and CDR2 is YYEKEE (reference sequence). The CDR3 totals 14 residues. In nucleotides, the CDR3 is TGTGCCAGCAGCTTGTCCCCGAGCACAGATACGCAGTATTTT. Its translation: CASSLSPSTDTQYF.

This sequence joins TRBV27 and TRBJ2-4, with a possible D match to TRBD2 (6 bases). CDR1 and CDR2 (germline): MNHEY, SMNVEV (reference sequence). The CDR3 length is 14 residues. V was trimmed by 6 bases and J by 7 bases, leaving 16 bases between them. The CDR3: CASRDPGLRNIQYF. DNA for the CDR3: TGTGCCAGCAGGGATCCGGGACTTAGGAACATTCAGTACTTC.

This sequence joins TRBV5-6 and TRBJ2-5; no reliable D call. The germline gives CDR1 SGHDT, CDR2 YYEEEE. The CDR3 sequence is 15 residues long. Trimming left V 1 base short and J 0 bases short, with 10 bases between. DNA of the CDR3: TGTGCCAGCAGCTTGCCTGAGGAGTACCAAGAGACCCAGTACTTC. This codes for CASSLPEEYQETQYF.

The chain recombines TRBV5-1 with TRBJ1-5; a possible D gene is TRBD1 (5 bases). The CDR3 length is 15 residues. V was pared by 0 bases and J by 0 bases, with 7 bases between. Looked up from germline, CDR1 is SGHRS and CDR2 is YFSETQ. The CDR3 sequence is CASSLEGVSNQPQHF. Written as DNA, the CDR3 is TGCGCCAGCAGCTTGGAAGGGGTTAGCAATCAGCCCCAGCATTTT.

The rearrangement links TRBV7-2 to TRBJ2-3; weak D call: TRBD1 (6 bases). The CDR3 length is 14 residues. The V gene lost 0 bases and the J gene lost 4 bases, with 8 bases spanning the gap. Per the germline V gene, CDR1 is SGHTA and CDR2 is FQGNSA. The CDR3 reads CASSLAQGPDTQYF. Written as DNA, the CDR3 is TGTGCCAGCAGCTTAGCGCAGGGGCCAGATACGCAGTATTTT.

In DNA, the CDR3 is TGTGCCATCAGCAGACTAGCGGGGGGGCCCCATGAGCAGTTCTTC. The encoded protein is CAISRLAGGPHEQFF. The genes are TRBV10-3 and TRBJ2-1, with 14 bases that match TRBD2. CDR3 length: 15 residues. Germline CDR1 and CDR2: ENHRY and SYGVKD. V trimming: 6 bases; J trimming: 8 bases; junction bases outside the gene matches: 6.

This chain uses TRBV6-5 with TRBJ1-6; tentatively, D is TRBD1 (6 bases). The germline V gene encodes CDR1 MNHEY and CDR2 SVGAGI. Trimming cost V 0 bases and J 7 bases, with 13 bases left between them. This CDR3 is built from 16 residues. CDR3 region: CASSYSDSPWNSPLHF. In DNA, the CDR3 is TGTGCCAGCAGTTACTCGGACAGTCCCTGGAATTCACCCCTCCACTTT.

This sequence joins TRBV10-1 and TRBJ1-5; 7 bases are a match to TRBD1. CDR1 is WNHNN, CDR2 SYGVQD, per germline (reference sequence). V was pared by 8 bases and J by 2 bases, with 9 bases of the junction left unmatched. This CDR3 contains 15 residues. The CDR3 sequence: CASLTDRARNQPQHF. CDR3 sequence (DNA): TGCGCCAGCCTCACCGACAGGGCCCGCAATCAGCCCCAGCATTTT.

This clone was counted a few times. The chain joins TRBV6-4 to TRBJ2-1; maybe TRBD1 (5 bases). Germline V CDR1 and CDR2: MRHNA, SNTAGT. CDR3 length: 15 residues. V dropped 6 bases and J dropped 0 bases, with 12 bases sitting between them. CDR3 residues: CASRLTEYSYNEQFF. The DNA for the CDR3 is TGTGCCAGCAGACTGACAGAGTACTCCTACAATGAGCAGTTCTTC.

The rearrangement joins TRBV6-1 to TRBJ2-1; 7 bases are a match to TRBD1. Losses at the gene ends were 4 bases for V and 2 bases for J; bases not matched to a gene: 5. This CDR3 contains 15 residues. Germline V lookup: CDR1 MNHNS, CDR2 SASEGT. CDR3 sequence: CASSGQGAAYNEQFF. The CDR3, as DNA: TGTGCCAGCAGTGGACAGGGTGCGGCCTACAATGAGCAGTTCTTC.

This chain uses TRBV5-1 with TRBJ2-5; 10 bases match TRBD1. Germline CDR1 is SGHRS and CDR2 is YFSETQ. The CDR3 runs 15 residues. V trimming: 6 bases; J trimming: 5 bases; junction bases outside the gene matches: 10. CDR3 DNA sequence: TGCGCCAGCACTCCCGGGACAGGGGAGTGGGAGACCCAGTACTTC. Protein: CASTPGTGEWETQYF.

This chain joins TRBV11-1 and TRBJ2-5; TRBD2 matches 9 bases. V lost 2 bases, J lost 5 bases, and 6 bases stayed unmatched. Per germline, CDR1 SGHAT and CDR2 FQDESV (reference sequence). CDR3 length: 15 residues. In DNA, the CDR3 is TGTGCCAGCAGCTTACCAATAGCGGGGGATGAGACCCAGTACTTC. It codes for CASSLPIAGDETQYF.

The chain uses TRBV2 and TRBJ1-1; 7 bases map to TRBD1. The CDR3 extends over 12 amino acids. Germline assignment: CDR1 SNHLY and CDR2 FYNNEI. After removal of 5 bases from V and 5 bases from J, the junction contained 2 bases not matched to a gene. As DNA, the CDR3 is TGTGCCAGCAGTTTACAGGGGACTGAAGCTTTCTTT. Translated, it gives CASSLQGTEAFF.